This TCR beta chain came from a study of regulatory T cells in long-lasting Graves disease. The authors built TCR beta libraries using iRepertoire HTBI primers and Arm-PCR of CDR3 regions. TCRdb ran MiXCR on the multiplex PCR reads and lists one entry per CDR3 protein. The table shows a few hundred thousand distinct CDR3 sequences, with 12% occurring only once. This clonotype occurred many times. What it recognizes is unknown. Study-wide findings and caveats: Authors noted too few samples as a limitation.

Regarding time point: newly diagnosed GD, antithyroid drugs for less than 3 months. The authors made the TCR library using RNA they extracted from PBMCs. The CDR3 contains 14 residues. Germline loops: CDR1 LGHDT, CDR2 YNNKEL (reference sequence). Trimming cost V 3 bases and J 4 bases, with 12 bases left between them. These data were also filed under a second study, of T cells in Graves' hyperthyroidism and ophthalmopathy. That study adds: Ophthalmopathy was told apart from stable hyperthyroidism by a 13 V-J model. The model foresaw ophthalmopathy a median approximately 6.3 months prior to onset.

This sequence was found in a young woman with Graves disease. Sequencing used peripheral blood mononuclear cells (PBMCs), obtained at new diagnosis, from a patient treated with antithyroid drugs. The chain combines TRBV3-1 with TRBJ1-2; TRBD1 is a possible D gene (5 bases). The chain's CDR3 is CASSQAGTTYGYTF. The CDR3 DNA is TGTGCCAGCAGCCAGGCCGGGACTACCTATGGCTACACCTTC.